This section outlines one TCR beta chain sequence together with its context. Its antigen is not identified. The data originate from a study of shared clonotypes between healthy human individuals. Study overall: CD4 naive and memory got three plates each, CD8 naive two, CD8 memory one. Study-level points and caveats: Though the depth was large, rarefaction showed that sorted-subset sequencing was incomplete.

Each sample came from a Caucasian adult donor living in Nashville, Tennessee. Assay: immunoSEQ multiplex PCR; the TCRdb copy retains only in-frame clones and omits some. The repertoire includes approximately 2.3 million clones, 85% to 95% of them detected once, and 0.3% to 0.4% sits in the top ten. This sequence was found in a man aged 18 to 29 in good health. Some clones in this sample may be carry-over from other donors' samples. Sequenced input: naive CD4+ T cells from PBMCs. Noted subset: CD45RA+ positively selected.

In nucleotides, the CDR3 is TGTGCCAGCACCCCCCGGGGGAAGGGGGCGATTCAGCCCCAGCATTTT. Translated, it gives CASTPRGKGAIQPQHF. The chain links TRBV28 to TRBJ1-5; 7 nucleotides line up with TRBD1. J was trimmed by 6 bases and V by 7 bases; bases with no gene match: 15. Germline CDR1 MDHEN, CDR2 SYDVKM. The CDR3 runs 16 residues.